Listed below are T cell receptor beta chains from one sample, sequenced in a study of Graves' ophthalmopathy and Graves' hyperthyroidism. Using its own MiXCR run on the multiplex PCR reads, TCRdb lists one record per CDR3 protein. Among 300,000 to 400,000 distinct CDR3 sequences listed, 15% to 20% were seen once. What was sequenced was peripheral blood. These receptors were collected from an adult man with Graves' ophthalmopathy. CDR3s include the opening cysteine and the closing phenylalanine or tryptophan. Each record gives: V gene, J gene, D gene, clone size, CDR3 protein, CDR3 DNA. D genes are given only for firm matches. Size values are once, few and many counts, or a class for expanded clones, and some rows have none.

v_gene: TRBV6-2/TRBV6-3; j_gene: TRBJ1-1; d_gene: .; abundance: few; CDR3aa: CASSYSQGTSEAFF; CDR3nt: TGTGCCAGCAGTTACTCGCAGGGGACATCTGAAGCTTTCTTT
v_gene: TRBV5-6; j_gene: TRBJ2-3; d_gene: .; abundance: many; CDR3aa: CASSLGSRRTDTQYF; CDR3nt: TGTGCCAGCAGCTTAGGGAGCAGGCGCACAGATACGCAGTATTTT
v_gene: TRBV6-1; j_gene: TRBJ1-1; d_gene: TRBD1; abundance: many; CDR3aa: CASSVQGTNTEAFF; CDR3nt: TGTGCCAGCAGTGTACAGGGGACGAACACTGAAGCTTTCTTT
v_gene: TRBV5-1; j_gene: TRBJ1-6; d_gene: .; abundance: many; CDR3aa: CASSPGTLDSPLHF; CDR3nt: TGCGCCAGCAGCCCCGGGACATTGGATTCACCCCTCCACTTT
v_gene: TRBV25-1; j_gene: TRBJ2-5; d_gene: .; abundance: many; CDR3aa: CASSRDPDQETQYF; CDR3nt: TGTGCCAGCAGCCGGGACCCTGATCAAGAGACCCAGTACTTC
v_gene: TRBV11-1; j_gene: TRBJ1-2; d_gene: .; abundance: few; CDR3aa: CASRPWAGNSRGGYTF; CDR3nt: TGTGCCAGCCGACCGTGGGCGGGAAATTCTAGGGGTGGCTACACCTTC
v_gene: TRBV6-2/TRBV6-3; j_gene: TRBJ1-6; d_gene: .; abundance: many; CDR3aa: CASSYPGGSPLHF; CDR3nt: TGTGCCAGCAGTTACCCCGGGGGTTCACCCCTCCACTTT
v_gene: TRBV6-5; j_gene: TRBJ2-2; d_gene: TRBD2; abundance: many; CDR3aa: CASTLAGGTGELFF; CDR3nt: TGTGCCAGCACGCTAGCGGGAGGTACCGGGGAGCTGTTTTTT
v_gene: TRBV6-5; j_gene: TRBJ2-5; d_gene: TRBD2; abundance: few; CDR3aa: CASSYTSGGGETQYF; CDR3nt: TGTGCCAGCAGTTACACTAGCGGGGGTGGGGAGACCCAGTACTTC
v_gene: TRBV6-2/TRBV6-3; j_gene: TRBJ2-7; d_gene: TRBD1; abundance: few; CDR3aa: CASSYSDRAAEQYF; CDR3nt: TGTGCCAGCAGTTACTCGGACAGGGCTGCCGAGCAGTACTTC
v_gene: TRBV6-1; j_gene: TRBJ1-1; d_gene: .; abundance: many; CDR3aa: CASTRSGRRRTTEAFF; CDR3nt: TGTGCCAGCACACGATCAGGGAGGAGGAGAACCACTGAAGCTTTCTTT
v_gene: TRBV27; j_gene: TRBJ2-5; d_gene: .; abundance: many; CDR3aa: CASSKPGRPRTQYF; CDR3nt: TGTGCCAGCAGTAAACCGGGACGGCCTAGAACCCAGTACTTC
v_gene: TRBV12-3/TRBV12-4; j_gene: TRBJ2-7; d_gene: TRBD2; abundance: once; CDR3aa: CASSLGLAGVQYF; CDR3nt: TGTGCCAGCAGTTTAGGTCTAGCGGGAGTCCAGTACTTC
v_gene: TRBV6-2/TRBV6-3; j_gene: TRBJ2-7; d_gene: TRBD1; abundance: .; CDR3aa: CASSSVPGQGSYEQYF; CDR3nt: TGTGCCAGCAGCTCAGTACCGGGACAGGGATCCTACGAGCAGTACTTC
v_gene: TRBV20-1; j_gene: TRBJ1-2; d_gene: .; abundance: many; CDR3aa: CSAFILRHGYTF; CDR3nt: TGCAGTGCCTTCATCCTAAGGCATGGCTACACCTTC
v_gene: TRBV3-1; j_gene: TRBJ2-2; d_gene: TRBD2; abundance: many; CDR3aa: CASSQAPGRVAGELFF; CDR3nt: TGTGCCAGCAGCCAAGCCCCCGGGAGGGTCGCCGGGGAGCTGTTTTTT
v_gene: TRBV7-9; j_gene: TRBJ1-2; d_gene: .; abundance: many; CDR3aa: CASSLDGVSYGYTF; CDR3nt: TGTGCCAGCAGCTTAGATGGTGTCTCCTATGGCTACACCTTC
v_gene: TRBV7-8; j_gene: TRBJ1-6; d_gene: .; abundance: many; CDR3aa: CASSLVGGGSPLHF; CDR3nt: TGTGCCAGCAGCTTAGTAGGGGGTGGTTCACCCCTCCACTTT
v_gene: TRBV7-8; j_gene: TRBJ1-1; d_gene: TRBD1; abundance: .; CDR3aa: CASSWGVDRGLSEAFF; CDR3nt: TGTGCCAGCAGCTGGGGCGTGGACAGGGGTTTATCTGAAGCTTTCTTT
v_gene: TRBV29-1; j_gene: TRBJ1-2; d_gene: .; abundance: many; CDR3aa: CSVGKGYYGYTF; CDR3nt: TGCAGCGTTGGGAAGGGTTACTATGGCTACACCTTC
v_gene: TRBV4-2; j_gene: TRBJ1-6; d_gene: .; abundance: many; CDR3aa: CASSQEVGRPQSYNSPLHF; CDR3nt: TGTGCCAGCAGCCAAGAAGTAGGGAGACCTCAGTCCTATAATTCACCCCTCCACTTT
v_gene: TRBV12-3/TRBV12-4; j_gene: TRBJ1-2; d_gene: .; abundance: many; CDR3aa: CASSLGPQTVPLRGYTF; CDR3nt: TGTGCCAGCAGTTTGGGCCCCCAGACGGTTCCCCTGCGGGGCTACACCTTC
v_gene: TRBV6-1; j_gene: TRBJ1-2; d_gene: TRBD1; abundance: few; CDR3aa: CASSEAGTGYGYTF; CDR3nt: TGTGCCAGCAGTGAAGCCGGGACAGGATATGGCTACACCTTC
v_gene: TRBV7-8; j_gene: TRBJ2-7; d_gene: TRBD2; abundance: many; CDR3aa: CASSLVAGGPYEQYF; CDR3nt: TGTGCCAGCAGCTTAGTAGCGGGAGGCCCCTACGAGCAGTACTTC
v_gene: TRBV28; j_gene: TRBJ1-1; d_gene: .; abundance: many; CDR3aa: CASSDKRRGARTEAFF; CDR3nt: TGTGCCAGCAGCGATAAACGCCGGGGGGCGAGAACTGAAGCTTTCTTT